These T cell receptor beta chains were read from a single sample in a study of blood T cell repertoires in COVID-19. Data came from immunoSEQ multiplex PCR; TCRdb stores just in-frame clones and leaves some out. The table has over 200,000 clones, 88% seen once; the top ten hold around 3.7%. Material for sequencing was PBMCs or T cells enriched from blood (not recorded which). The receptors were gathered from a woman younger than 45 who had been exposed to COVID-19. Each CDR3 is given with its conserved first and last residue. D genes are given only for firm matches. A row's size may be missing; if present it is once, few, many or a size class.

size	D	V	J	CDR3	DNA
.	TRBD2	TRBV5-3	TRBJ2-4	CARSLGLAGTKNIQYF	TGTGCCAGAAGCTTGGGACTAGCGGGGACCAAAAACATTCAGTACTTC
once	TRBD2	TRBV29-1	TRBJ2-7	CSVDLVGAGEQYF	TGCAGCGTTGACCTAGTGGGAGCGGGAGAGCAGTACTTC
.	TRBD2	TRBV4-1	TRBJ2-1	CASSPSGGYNEQFF	TGCGCCAGCAGTCCCAGCGGGGGCTACAATGAGCAGTTCTTC
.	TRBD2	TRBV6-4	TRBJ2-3	CASSDSGAGAQDTQYF	TGTGCCAGCAGTGACTCAGGAGCGGGGGCCCAAGATACGCAGTATTTT
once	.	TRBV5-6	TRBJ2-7	CASSLRGRYEQYF	TGTGCCAGCAGCTTGCGGGGGAGATACGAGCAGTACTTC
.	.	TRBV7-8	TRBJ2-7	CASSLGPREQYF	TGTGCCAGCAGCTTAGGTCCGCGCGAGCAGTACTTC
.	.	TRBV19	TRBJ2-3	CASSMGAGSTDTQYF	TGTGCCAGTAGTATGGGGGCAGGGAGCACAGATACGCAGTATTTT
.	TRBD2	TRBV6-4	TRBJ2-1	CASRSEGLAANNEQFF	TGTGCCAGCAGATCGGAGGGACTAGCGGCAAACAATGAGCAGTTCTTC
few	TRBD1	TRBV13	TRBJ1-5	CASSNRGQPQHF	TGTGCCAGCAGCAACAGGGGCCAGCCCCAGCATTTT
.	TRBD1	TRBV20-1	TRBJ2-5	CSASPPLGQGMGETQYF	TGCAGTGCTAGTCCCCCCCTGGGACAGGGAATGGGAGAGACCCAGTACTTC
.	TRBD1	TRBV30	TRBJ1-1	CAWSVDRQAFF	TGTGCCTGGAGCGTGGACAGGCAAGCTTTCTTT
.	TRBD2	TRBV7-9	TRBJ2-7	CASSFLAGGSYEQYF	TGTGCCAGCAGCTTTCTAGCGGGAGGTTCCTACGAGCAGTACTTC
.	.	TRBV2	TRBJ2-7	CASSVYASGEQYF	TGTGCCAGCAGTGTATACGCGTCGGGCGAGCAGTACTTC
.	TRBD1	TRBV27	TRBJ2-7	CASSFWDRVYEQYF	TGTGCCAGCAGTTTTTGGGACAGGGTCTACGAGCAGTACTTC
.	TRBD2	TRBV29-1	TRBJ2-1	CSVESASGSSLANEQFF	TGCAGCGTTGAATCTGCTAGCGGGAGTTCCTTAGCCAATGAGCAGTTCTTC
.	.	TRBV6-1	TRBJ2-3	CASSGEGGPRGTDTQYF	TGTGCCAGCAGTGGCGAGGGGGGGCCAAGGGGCACAGATACGCAGTATTTT
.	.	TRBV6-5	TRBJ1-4	CASRAGHSNEKLFF	TGTGCCAGCAGGGCAGGTCATTCTAATGAAAAACTGTTTTTT
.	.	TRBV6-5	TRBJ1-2	CASSYSEDSVGYTF	TGTGCCAGCAGTTACTCGGAGGACAGTGTTGGCTACACCTTC
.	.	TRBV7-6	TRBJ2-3	CASSSTGITDTQYF	TGTGCCAGCAGCTCTACAGGGATTACAGATACGCAGTATTTT
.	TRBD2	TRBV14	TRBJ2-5	CASSSAGTSGQETQYF	TGTGCCAGCAGCTCCGCCGGGACTAGCGGCCAAGAGACCCAGTACTTC
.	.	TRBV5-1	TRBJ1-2	CASSLAVAGDHYGYTF	TGCGCCAGCAGCTTGGCCGTGGCAGGGGATCACTATGGCTACACCTTC
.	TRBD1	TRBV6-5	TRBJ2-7	CASNLRQGPYEQYF	TGTGCCAGCAACCTACGACAGGGGCCTTACGAGCAGTACTTC
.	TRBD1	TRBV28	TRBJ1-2	CAIRGDRVLYTF	TGTGCCATCCGAGGGGACAGGGTTTTGTACACCTTC
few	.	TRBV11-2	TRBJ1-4	CASSSEGEKLFF	TGTGCCAGCAGCTCTGAGGGAGAAAAACTGTTTTTT
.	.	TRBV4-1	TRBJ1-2	CASSQEGGRANYGYTF	TGCGCCAGCAGCCAAGAGGGGGGTAGAGCTAACTATGGCTACACCTTC
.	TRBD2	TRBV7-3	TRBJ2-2	CASSLRSASGSYFGTGELFF	TGTGCCAGCAGCTTAAGATCAGCTAGCGGGAGTTATTTTGGGACCGGGGAGCTGTTTTTT
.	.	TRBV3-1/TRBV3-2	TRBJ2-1	CASSQRSLYNEQFF	TGTGCCAGCAGCCAGCGGTCCCTCTACAATGAGCAGTTCTTC
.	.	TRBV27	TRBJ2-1	CASSFVGGLRNEQFF	TGTGCCAGCAGTTTTGTGGGGGGATTGAGAAATGAGCAGTTCTTC
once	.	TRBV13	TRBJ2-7	CASSLGSQGTYEQYF	TGTGCCAGCAGCTTAGGGTCGCAGGGGACCTACGAGCAGTACTTC
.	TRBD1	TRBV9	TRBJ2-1	CASSVGPHRDRVYAEQFF	TGTGCCAGCAGCGTAGGGCCCCACCGGGACAGGGTTTACGCCGAGCAGTTCTTC
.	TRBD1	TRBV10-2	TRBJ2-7	CASSDRRSSYEQYF	TGCGCCAGCTCGGACAGGCGATCCTCCTACGAGCAGTACTTC
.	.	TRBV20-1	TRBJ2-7	CSARDSYEQYF	TGCAGTGCGAGGGACTCCTACGAGCAGTACTTC
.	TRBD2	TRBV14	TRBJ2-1	CASSPTPGLAGVGDNEQFF	TGTGCCAGCAGCCCCACCCCGGGACTAGCGGGAGTAGGGGACAATGAGCAGTTCTTC
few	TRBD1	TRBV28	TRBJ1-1	CASSFAGQGLGGDTEAFF	TGTGCCAGCAGTTTTGCGGGACAGGGTTTAGGTGGGGACACTGAAGCTTTCTTT
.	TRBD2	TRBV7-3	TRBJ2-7	CASSLSAGGPEQYF	TGTGCCAGCAGCTTATCTGCGGGAGGCCCCGAGCAGTACTTC
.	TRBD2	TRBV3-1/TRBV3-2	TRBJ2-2	CASSQSAGGHGGELFF	TGTGCCAGCAGCCAGAGCGCGGGAGGGCATGGCGGGGAGCTGTTTTTT
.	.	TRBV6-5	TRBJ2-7	CASSNPPRHHGEQYF	TGTGCCAGCAGTAATCCTCCCCGACACCATGGCGAGCAGTACTTC
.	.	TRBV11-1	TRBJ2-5	CASSGMGLEETQYF	TGTGCCAGCAGCGGGATGGGACTGGAAGAGACCCAGTACTTC
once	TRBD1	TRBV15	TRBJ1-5	CATSSDGTGDQPQHF	TGTGCCACCAGCAGCGATGGGACAGGGGATCAGCCCCAGCATTTT
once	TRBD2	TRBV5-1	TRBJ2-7	CASSLGLAYYKSSYEQYF	TGCGCCAGCAGCCTGGGACTAGCGTACTACAAATCTTCCTACGAGCAGTACTTC
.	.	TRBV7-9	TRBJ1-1	CASSLARVAEAFF	TGTGCCAGCAGCTTAGCTCGGGTTGCTGAAGCTTTCTTT
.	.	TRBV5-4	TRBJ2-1	CASNNLHRTTYNEQFF	TGTGCCAGCAACAATCTTCACAGGACGACATACAATGAGCAGTTCTTC
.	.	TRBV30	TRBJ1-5	CAWSEGRWWDQPQHF	TGTGCCTGGAGTGAGGGGCGTTGGTGGGATCAGCCCCAGCATTTT
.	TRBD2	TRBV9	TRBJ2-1	CASSQVSGSGRADEQFF	TGTGCCAGCAGCCAGGTCAGTGGAAGCGGGAGGGCCGATGAGCAGTTCTTC
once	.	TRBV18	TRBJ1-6	CASSPSTGTGLSSYNSPLHF	TGTGCCAGCTCACCAAGTACCGGTACAGGGCTCAGCTCCTATAATTCACCCCTCCACTTT
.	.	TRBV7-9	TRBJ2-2	CASSRPGTLNTGELFF	TGTGCCAGCAGCCGGCCCGGGACATTGAACACCGGGGAGCTGTTTTTT
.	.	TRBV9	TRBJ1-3	CASSSPPGGGNTIYF	TGTGCCAGCAGCTCACCACCCGGGGGGGGAAACACCATATATTTT